The T cell receptor (beta chain) described here comes from a study of Graves' ophthalmopathy and Graves' hyperthyroidism (dated by TCRdb to between 2018 and 2020). In the study overall: Peripheral blood was collected at initial diagnosis, prior to any treatment. The study used signatures of the TCR beta repertoire to tell Graves' ophthalmopathy apart from Graves' hyperthyroidism and to predict which patients would progress to ophthalmopathy. In total, 135 blood samples were TCR-sequenced: around 42 ophthalmopathy, approximately 75 hyperthyroidism and about 17 hyperthyroidism-to-ophthalmopathy patients. To explore V-J signatures that separate ophthalmopathy from hyperthyroidism, a discovery set of 95 to 100 patients was enrolled, consisting of about 41 with ophthalmopathy and approximately 57 with stable hyperthyroidism. An independent validation cohort was composed of some 19 hyperthyroidism patients and around 16 patients who later progressed from hyperthyroidism to ophthalmopathy. In roughly 6 hyperthyroidism patients, the T-cell repertoires found in thyroid tissue were compared with those found in blood. Following sampling, methimazole starting at 30 mg daily was administered to hyperthyroidism patients, and high-dose intravenous methylprednisolone was administered to ophthalmopathy patients. The 90 or so discovery patients were randomly split 7:3 into training and test sets. Points the paper makes about the study in general: Ophthalmopathy was separated from stable hyperthyroidism by the 13-signature model with more than 85% sensitivity and approximately 84% specificity in cross-validation and with 80%/75% in the test set. No statistical method was used to predetermine the sample size, and group allocation was not hidden from the investigators. In validation, the model predicted ophthalmopathy progression with 55% to 71% sensitivity and 72.22% specificity; 12 predicted patients were CT-confirmed with GO in a median of approximately 6.5 months. Most of the expanded thyroid clonotypes with a frequency above 0.001 were also detected in blood, and it was suggested that the thyroid immune response may be reflected by blood repertoires.

Ophthalmopathy patients had moderately to severely active disease, Clinical Activity Score of at least 3, NOSPECS grade of at least 4, and disease duration under 3 months. Anyone with other autoimmune diseases, uncontrolled infections, pregnancy or lactation was excluded from the study. Clinical symptoms, serum thyroxine, TRAb, thyroid ultrasound and orbital computed tomography were used for diagnosis. PBMCs were isolated from around 10 ml of fresh peripheral blood by Ficoll-Paque density gradient centrifugation. Total RNA was extracted using Trizol reagent, and RNA quality was checked on an Agilent 2100 Bioanalyzer. The germline V gene specifies SGHRS as CDR1 and YFSETQ as CDR2. The CDR3 measures 14 amino acids from cysteine to phenylalanine. Only the CDR3 DNA stays, 42 bases, in frame from base 1. Trimming leaves V shorter by 7 bases and J shorter by 2 bases, with the junction holding 6 bases beyond the gene matches.

TCR beta CDR3 regions were amplified from RNA transcripts for repertoire sequencing. A first-round RT-PCR used HTBI primers with the Qiagen OneStep RT-PCR kit, followed by a second-round multiplex PCR, size selection and purification. Libraries were sequenced on an Illumina HiSeq2000 using paired-end 100 bp reads. The authors processed their data as follows. SOAPnuke was used to process the reads, removing any read that contained adapters or uncalled bases, had a mean Phred below 15, or lacked an exact match to the constant primer or identifier. High-quality paired reads were merged with COPE v1.2.5. Each unique nucleotide sequence was treated as a clonotype, and MiTCR v1.1 was used to align the clonotypes to the IMGT TRB V, D and J references. The analysis was limited to V-J combinations with a frequency above 0.0001, which together covered more than 98% of repertoires. For each V-J combination, a TCR clonal expansion and chaos score was defined as F50 clonal expansion divided by the chaos observed in the TCRdist matrix. Welch's t-statistics and random forest were used to narrow the features down to around twelve V-J combinations, which were then fed into a naive Bayes classifier. Thyroid-blood repertoire similarity was quantified with the Morisita-Horn index. The public reads were run again by TCRdb, first through fastp at Q25 and then through MiXCR, and only productive beta chains were kept. Rows with one shared CDR3 protein collapse into an entry with the most common genes and DNA. TCRdb, rather than the study authors, made the V and J calls. The sample table contains about 220,000 distinct CDR3 sequences; only one count was recorded for about a fifth of them. The ten largest clones capture approximately 39% of the sample.

This clonotype was picked up many times. It has no known antigen specificity. No much larger clone is present one base from it, and per-base qualities are unavailable. The sequence is built from TRBV5-1 and TRBJ2-7, with TRBD1 matching 10 junction bases. The sequenced sample consisted of peripheral blood. This TCR came from a woman aged 45 to 65 with Graves' ophthalmopathy. Donor details come from another sample of the same person, matched by shared clones. The DNA is as follows: TGCGCCAGCTCGCGGGACAGGGGTACCTACGAGCAGTACTTC. This codes for CASSRDRGTYEQYF.